Reported below is one T cell receptor (beta chain). Antigen unknown. Time point noted: neoterminal ileum biopsy at postoperative endoscopy, about 6 months after surgery. This sample was taken from a study of T cell repertoires in ileal Crohn's disease. Broader study findings: Clonal expansions were more frequent in active smokers than non-smokers at surgery. Every patient over 26.8% clonality showed endoscopic recurrence.

Approximately 500 nanograms of biopsy DNA per sample underwent TCRB immunosequencing. This table comes from immunoSEQ multiplex PCR, and its TCRdb copy is limited to in-frame clones, with some not included. This sample has 9,000 to 9,500 clones, with more than 75% found just once. The sample was ileal tissue. This TCR was recovered from an adult with Crohn's disease.

The CDR3 sequence is CASSFYSMNTEAFF. In nucleotides, the CDR3 is TGTGCCAGCAGCTTTTACAGCATGAACACTGAAGCTTTCTTT. The V and J genes are TRBV7-2 and TRBJ1-1; D is undetermined. Deletions cut 3 bases from V and 0 bases from J, with 8 bases between. From germline, CDR1 is SGHTA and CDR2 FQGNSA. There are 14 residues in the CDR3.